The 22 T cell receptor beta chains below come from one sample, sequenced in a study of T cell changes during pregnancy in multiple sclerosis. Clones were read by immunoSEQ multiplex PCR, and TCRdb kept only the in-frame ones, dropping some. The profile shows about 59,000 clones, about 95% of them singletons. The starting material was CD8+ T cells from peripheral blood mononuclear cells, obtained after pregnancy. Source of these receptors: a female donor with multiple sclerosis, enrolled in a pregnancy study.

The CDR3 loop reads CASSQVSSTGGLNTGELFF. In nucleotides, the CDR3 is TGTGCCAGCAGCCAAGTCTCCTCGACAGGGGGCTTGAACACCGGGGAGCTGTTTTTT. The rearrangement uses TRBV4-2 and TRBJ2-2; 10 bases map to TRBD1. This CDR3 comprises 19 residues. V was clipped by 1 base and J by 1 base; unmatched bases: 9. Germline assignment: CDR1 LGHNA and CDR2 YNFKEQ.

The rearrangement joins TRBV7-6 to TRBJ2-3, with 14 nucleotides matching TRBD2. Germline V gene lookup returns CDR1 SGHVS and CDR2 FNYEAQ. With V trimmed by 6 bases and J by 4 bases, 12 bases remained unmatched. The CDR3 is 18 amino acids. CDR3: CASSPVGTSGSGADTQYF. DNA for the CDR3: TGTGCCAGCAGTCCGGTCGGGACTAGCGGGAGTGGGGCAGATACGCAGTATTTT.

V is TRBV30 and J is TRBJ1-3, with a possible D match to TRBD1 (6 bases). V shed 2 bases and J shed 4 bases, with 21 bases lying between them. CDR3 length equals 17 residues. From germline, CDR1 is GTSNPN and CDR2 SVGIG (reference sequence). The CDR3: CAWSRGGRRSFGNTIYF. The CDR3 DNA is TGTGCCTGGAGTAGGGGGGGCAGGAGGTCGTTCGGAAACACCATATATTTT.

The chain has TRBV27 and TRBJ1-1; weak D call: TRBD1 (5 bases). V shed 6 bases and J shed 1 base, with 9 bases lying between them. Germline V gene lookup returns CDR1 MNHEY and CDR2 SMNVEV (reference sequence). The CDR3 totals 13 residues. The CDR3 here is CASRPTENTEAFF. The CDR3 coding sequence is TGTGCCAGCAGACCGACAGAGAACACTGAAGCTTTCTTT.

With respect to this clone: At one end, the junction sequence differs from germline, possibly due to a read error. The chain uses TRBV5-1 and TRBJ1-2; the match to TRBD1 covers 8 bases. Germline assignment: CDR1 SGHRS and CDR2 YFSETQ. CDR3 length: 12 residues. CDR3 in DNA: TGCGCCAGCAGCTTGGGACAGGGGTTTGTCTCCTTC. This codes for CASSLGQGFVSF.

This rearrangement joins TRBV27 to TRBJ1-5, with D possibly TRBD1 on 6 matching bases. Germline V CDR1 and CDR2: MNHEY, SMNVEV (reference sequence). The CDR3 is 15 amino acids. V lost 5 bases and J 10 bases, leaving 21 bases between the germline ends. The CDR3 reads CASSLRPGAGRPQHF. The CDR3 DNA reads TGTGCCAGCAGTCTTCGACCAGGGGCCGGTCGTCCCCAGCATTTT.

The chain uses TRBV27 and TRBJ1-3, with 8 bases lining up with TRBD1. J was trimmed by 4 bases and V by 5 bases; bases with no gene match: 10. CDR1 is MNHEY and CDR2 is SMNVEV in the germline V gene (reference sequence). CDR3 size: 16 residues. The DNA of the CDR3 is TGTGCCAGCAGTCCGCTCGGGACAGGCCTCGGAAACACCATATATTTT. Encoded protein: CASSPLGTGLGNTIYF.

This chain links TRBV5-1 with TRBJ2-1, with D possibly matching TRBD2 (6 bases). Per the germline V gene, CDR1 is SGHRS and CDR2 is YFSETQ. The CDR3 is 16 amino acids. Trimming cost V 3 bases and J 0 bases, with 13 bases left between them. The CDR3 DNA follows: TGCGCCAGCAGCTGGGGGGACCTAAGCTCCTACAATGAGCAGTTCTTC. Translating it yields CASSWGDLSSYNEQFF.

The chain employs TRBV13 and TRBJ1-1, with D uncertain. V shed 1 base and J shed 1 base, with 10 bases lying between them. This CDR3 spans 15 amino acids. Germline CDR1 reads PRHDT; CDR2 reads FYEKMQ (reference sequence). In DNA, the CDR3 is TGTGCCAGCAGCTTAGCTGCCGGCGGGAACACTGAAGCTTTCTTT. The encoded protein is CASSLAAGGNTEAFF.

The V and J genes are TRBV27 and TRBJ2-3; 9 nucleotides match TRBD2. This CDR3 has 15 residues. Looked up from germline, CDR1 is MNHEY and CDR2 is SMNVEV (reference sequence). V trimming: 2 bases; J trimming: 4 bases; junction bases outside the gene matches: 4. The CDR3 spells CASSLVAGAADTQYF. DNA of the CDR3: TGTGCCAGCAGTTTAGTAGCGGGAGCTGCAGATACGCAGTATTTT.

The V and J genes are TRBV7-8 and TRBJ2-1; perhaps TRBD2 as D (5 bases). CDR1 SGHVS and CDR2 FQNEAQ come from the germline V gene. V lost 1 base, J lost 6 bases, and 19 bases lay in between. CDR3 size: 17 residues. The CDR3 region has the DNA TGTGCCAGCAGCTTAGGGGTGGACTTGGCACTCCCCAATGAGCAGTTCTTC. Amino acid sequence: CASSLGVDLALPNEQFF.

The chain carries TRBV19 and TRBJ2-3, with 9 bases identical to TRBD2. Trimming cost V 3 bases and J 2 bases; bases outside gene matches: 3. This CDR3 comprises 15 residues. CDR1 is LNHDA and CDR2 is SQIVND in the germline V gene (reference sequence). CDR3 region: CASSISGRATDTQYF. DNA for the CDR3: TGTGCCAGTAGTATTAGCGGGAGAGCCACAGATACGCAGTATTTT. Full variable domain (missing parts from reference TRBV19 and TRBJ2-3): DGGITQSPKYLFRKEGQNVTLSCEQNLNHDAMYWYRQDPGQGLRLIYYSQIVNDFQKGDIAEGYSVSREKKESFPLTVTSAQKNPTAFYLCASSISGRATDTQYFGPGTRLTVL.

CDR3 DNA sequence: TGTGCCAGCAGCTCGGGACTATCGCCCAAGGAGCAGTACTTC. Encoded protein: CASSSGLSPKEQYF. V is TRBV7-8 and J is TRBJ2-7; 7 bases agree with TRBD2. This CDR3 has 14 residues. V dropped 4 bases and J dropped 7; count of bases not matched to a gene: 10. The germline V gene encodes CDR1 SGHVS and CDR2 FQNEAQ.

This chain links TRBV5-8 with TRBJ1-5, with 11 bases that match TRBD1. The CDR3 has 15 amino acids. Germline CDR1 reads SGHTS; CDR2 reads YDEGEE. The V gene end was trimmed by 2 bases and the J gene end by 6 bases; junction bases not matched to a gene: 4. The chain's CDR3 is CASSFGTGGSQPQHF. The CDR3 DNA follows: TGTGCCAGCAGCTTTGGGACAGGGGGAAGTCAGCCCCAGCATTTT.

The chain joins TRBV7-6 to TRBJ2-2; 11 bases are a match to TRBD2. The germline V gene has CDR1 SGHVS and CDR2 FNYEAQ. The J segment lost 4 bases and the V segment lost 5 bases, leaving 6 bases of the junction unmatched. This CDR3 region has 16 residues. The CDR3 DNA is TGTGCCAGCAGCGCAAATAGCGGGAGGGCCACCGGGGAGCTGTTTTTT. It codes for CASSANSGRATGELFF. The full variable domain, in which reference TRBV7-6 and TRBJ2-2 provide the parts outside the CDR3, is GAGVSQSPRYKVTKRGQDVALRCDPISGHVSLYWYRQALGQGPEFLTYFNYEAQQDKSGLPNDRFSAERPEGSISTLTIQRTEQRDSAMYRCASSANSGRATGELFFGEGSRLTVL.

The chain couples TRBV20-1 to TRBJ1-1; a possible D gene is TRBD1 (5 bases). Germline V gives CDR1 DFQATT, CDR2 SNEGSKA (reference sequence). CDR3 size: 11 residues. V lost 5 bases and J 3 bases, leaving 7 bases between the germline ends. CDR3 sequence (DNA): TGCAGTGCTCTAGGGGACACTGAAGCTTTCTTT. This translates into CSALGDTEAFF.

This sequence joins TRBV7-9 and TRBJ2-7; D is perhaps TRBD2 (6 bases). Trimming took off 5 bases at V and 6 bases at J, with 20 bases between the two ends. Germline V gives CDR1 SEHNR, CDR2 FQNEAQ (reference sequence). The CDR3 covers 15 residues. The CDR3 DNA follows: TGTGCCAGCAGCCCCGGCACTAGCTATCGGCTCGAGCAGTACTTC. This translates into CASSPGTSYRLEQYF.

The chain recombines TRBV28 with TRBJ1-5; no definite D call. V was cut by 3 bases and J by 0 bases, with 6 bases left in between. CDR3 length: 14 residues. Germline lookup yields CDR1 MDHEN and CDR2 SYDVKM. The CDR3 here is CASSFLDSNQPQHF. CDR3 nucleotide sequence: TGTGCCAGCAGTTTTTTAGATAGCAATCAGCCCCAGCATTTT.

The V gene is TRBV27, the J gene TRBJ2-7; the D gene is possibly TRBD1 (5 bases). Germline loops: CDR1 MNHEY, CDR2 SMNVEV (reference sequence). The V gene lost 2 bases and the J gene lost 1 base, with 9 bases spanning the gap. The CDR3 sequence is 14 residues long. CDR3 loop: CASSLKGSSYEQYF. In DNA, the CDR3 is TGTGCCAGCAGTTTAAAGGGGTCTTCCTACGAGCAGTACTTC.

V gene TRBV9 combines with J gene TRBJ2-1; 7 nucleotides agree with TRBD2. The V and J ends lost 0 bases and 9 bases, in that order; junction bases with no gene match: 18. Germline V gene sequence: CDR1 SGDLS, CDR2 YYNGEE. CDR3 length: 18 residues. CDR3 sequence reads: CASSVGSKSSGGTGEQFF. CDR3 sequence (DNA): TGTGCCAGCAGCGTAGGAAGTAAGTCTAGCGGAGGTACTGGTGAGCAGTTCTTC.

The chain carries TRBV6-5 and TRBJ2-1; TRBD2 matches 9 bases. Looked up from germline, CDR1 is MNHEY and CDR2 is SVGAGI. The CDR3 covers 13 residues. V trimming: 2 bases; J trimming: 7 bases; junction bases outside the gene matches: 0. The CDR3 reads CASSYAGGNEQFF. The DNA for the CDR3 is TGTGCCAGCAGTTACGCGGGGGGGAATGAGCAGTTCTTC.

V is TRBV19 and J is TRBJ2-2; 9 positions match TRBD1. V lost 11 bases, J lost 3 bases, and 4 bases stayed unmatched. The germline V gene encodes CDR1 LNHDA and CDR2 SQIVND (reference sequence). The CDR3 consists of 13 residues. The CDR3 is CALRDRDTGELFF. CDR3 in DNA: TGTGCCCTCCGGGACAGGGACACCGGGGAGCTGTTTTTT. Combining the CDR3 with reference TRBV19 and TRBJ2-2 gives the whole variable domain DGGITQSPKYLFRKEGQNVTLSCEQNLNHDAMYWYRQDPGQGLRLIYYSQIVNDFQKGDIAEGYSVSREKKESFPLTVTSAQKNPTAFYLCALRDRDTGELFFGEGSRLTVL.